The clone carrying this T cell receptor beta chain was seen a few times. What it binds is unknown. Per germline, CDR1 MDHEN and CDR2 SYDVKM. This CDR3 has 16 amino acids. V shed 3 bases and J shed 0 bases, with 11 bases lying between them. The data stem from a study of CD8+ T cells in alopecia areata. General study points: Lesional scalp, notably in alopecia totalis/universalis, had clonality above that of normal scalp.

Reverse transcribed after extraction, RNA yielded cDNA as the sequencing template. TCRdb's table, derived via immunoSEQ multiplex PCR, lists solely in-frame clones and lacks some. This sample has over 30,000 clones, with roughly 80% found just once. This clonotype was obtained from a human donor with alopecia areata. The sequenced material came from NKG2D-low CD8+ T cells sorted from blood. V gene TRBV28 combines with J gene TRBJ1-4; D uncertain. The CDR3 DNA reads TGTGCCAGCAGTTTCGGGGAAAGTGCAACTAATGAAAAACTGTTTTTT. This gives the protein CASSFGESATNEKLFF.